The source of this T cell receptor (beta chain) is a study of CD8+CD57+ T cells in acquired aplastic anemia. Concerning this clonotype: The CDR3 carries no conserved terminal phenylalanine or tryptophan, so it likely arises from a read error.

All sequencing subjects had displayed CD8+CD57+ cell expansion on flow cytometry. Genomic DNA was employed as the template in profiling TCR beta VDJ and CDR3. A single record per CDR3 protein comes from TCRdb applying MiXCR to the reads. The data hold 130,000 or so distinct CDR3 sequences, with 55% to 60% observed a single time. The CDR3 consists of 13 residues. The germline V gene has CDR1 DFQATT and CDR2 SNEGSKA (reference sequence). Trimming removed 3 bases from V and 2 bases from J, with 10 bases in between. This sequence was found in a human donor with aplastic anemia. This chain uses TRBV20-1 with TRBJ2-5, with D hard to call. The material sequenced was sorted CD4+, CD8+, or CD8+CD57+ T cells (not recorded which) from PBMCs. CDR3 bases: TGCAGTGCTAGTGTGGCAGTTCAAGAGACCCAGTACTCC. It codes for CSASVAVQETQYS.